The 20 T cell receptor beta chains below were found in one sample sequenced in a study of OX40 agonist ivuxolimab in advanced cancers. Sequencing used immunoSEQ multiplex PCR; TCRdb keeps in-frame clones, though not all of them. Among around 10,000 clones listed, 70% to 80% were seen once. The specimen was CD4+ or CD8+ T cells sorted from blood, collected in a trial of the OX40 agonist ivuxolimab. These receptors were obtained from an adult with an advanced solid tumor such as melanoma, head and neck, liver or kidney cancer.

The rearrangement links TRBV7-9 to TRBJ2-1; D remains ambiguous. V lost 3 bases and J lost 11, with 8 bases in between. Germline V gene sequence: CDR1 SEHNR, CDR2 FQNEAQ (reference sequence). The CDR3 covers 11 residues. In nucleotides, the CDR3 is TGTGCCAGCAGCTTCTCAGAGAAGCAGTTCTTC. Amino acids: CASSFSEKQFF. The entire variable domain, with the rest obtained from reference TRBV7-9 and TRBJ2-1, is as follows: DTGVSQNPRHKITKRGQNVTFRCDPISEHNRLYWYRQTLGQGPEFLTYFQNEAQLEKSRLLSDRFSAERPKGSFSTLEIQRTEQGDSAMYLCASSFSEKQFFGPGTRLTVL.

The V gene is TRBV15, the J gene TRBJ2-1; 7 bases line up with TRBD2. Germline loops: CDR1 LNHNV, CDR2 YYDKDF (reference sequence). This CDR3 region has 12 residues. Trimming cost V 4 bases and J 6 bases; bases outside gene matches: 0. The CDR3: CATSTGGNEQFF. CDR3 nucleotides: TGTGCCACCAGCACGGGGGGCAATGAGCAGTTCTTC.

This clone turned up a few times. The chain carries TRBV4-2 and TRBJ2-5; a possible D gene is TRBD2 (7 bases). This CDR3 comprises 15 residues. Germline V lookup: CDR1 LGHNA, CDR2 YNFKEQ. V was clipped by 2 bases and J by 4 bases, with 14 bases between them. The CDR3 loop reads CASSQMEGGGETQYF. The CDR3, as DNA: TGTGCCAGCAGCCAAATGGAGGGAGGGGGAGAGACCCAGTACTTC.

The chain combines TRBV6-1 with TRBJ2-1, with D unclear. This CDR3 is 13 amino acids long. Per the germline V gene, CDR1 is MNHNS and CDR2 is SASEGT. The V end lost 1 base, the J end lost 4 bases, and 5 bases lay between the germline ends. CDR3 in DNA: TGTGCCAGCAGTGAAGTGGAATACAATGAGCAGTTCTTC. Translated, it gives CASSEVEYNEQFF.

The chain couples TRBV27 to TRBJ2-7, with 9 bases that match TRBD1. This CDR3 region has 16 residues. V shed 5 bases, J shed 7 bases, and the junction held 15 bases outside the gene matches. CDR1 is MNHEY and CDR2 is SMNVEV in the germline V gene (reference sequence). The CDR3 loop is CASSLRTGTGIQEQYF. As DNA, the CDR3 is TGTGCCAGCAGTCTACGAACCGGGACAGGGATCCAGGAGCAGTACTTC.

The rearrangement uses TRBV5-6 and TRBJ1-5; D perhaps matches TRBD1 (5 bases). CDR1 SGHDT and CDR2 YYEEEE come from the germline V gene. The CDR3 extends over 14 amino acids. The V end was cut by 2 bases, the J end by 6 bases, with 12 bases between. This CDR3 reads CASSLGQGPQPQHF. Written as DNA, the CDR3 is TGTGCCAGCAGCTTAGGCCAGGGTCCTCAGCCCCAGCATTTT.

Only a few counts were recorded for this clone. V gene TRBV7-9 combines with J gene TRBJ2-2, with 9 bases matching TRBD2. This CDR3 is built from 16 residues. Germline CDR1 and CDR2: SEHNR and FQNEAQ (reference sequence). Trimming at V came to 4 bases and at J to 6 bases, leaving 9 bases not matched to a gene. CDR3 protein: CASSSLPGLASGELFF. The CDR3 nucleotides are TGTGCCAGCAGCTCCCTCCCGGGACTAGCCTCCGGGGAGCTGTTTTTT.

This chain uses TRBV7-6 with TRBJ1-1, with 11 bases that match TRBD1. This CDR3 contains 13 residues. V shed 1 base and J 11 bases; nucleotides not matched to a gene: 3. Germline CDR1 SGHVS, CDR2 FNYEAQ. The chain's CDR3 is CASSLGTGGVAFF. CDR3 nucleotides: TGTGCCAGCAGCTTAGGGACAGGGGGCGTTGCTTTCTTT.

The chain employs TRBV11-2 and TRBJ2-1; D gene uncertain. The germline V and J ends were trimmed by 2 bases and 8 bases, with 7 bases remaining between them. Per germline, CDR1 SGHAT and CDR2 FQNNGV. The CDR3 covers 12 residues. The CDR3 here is CASSLFGDEQFF. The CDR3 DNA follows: TGTGCCAGCAGCTTATTCGGCGATGAGCAGTTCTTC.

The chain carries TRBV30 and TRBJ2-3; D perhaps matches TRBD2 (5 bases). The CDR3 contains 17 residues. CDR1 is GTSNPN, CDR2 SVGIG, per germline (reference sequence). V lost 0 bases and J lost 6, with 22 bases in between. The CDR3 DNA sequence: TGTGCCTGGAGTGTACTAAGCGGCAGTCTTCGGACGGATACGCAGTATTTT. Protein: CAWSVLSGSLRTDTQYF.

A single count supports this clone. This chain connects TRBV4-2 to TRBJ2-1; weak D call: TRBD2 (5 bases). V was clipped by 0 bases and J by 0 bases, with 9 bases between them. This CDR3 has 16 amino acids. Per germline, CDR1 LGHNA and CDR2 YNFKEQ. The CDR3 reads CASSQEGAFSYNEQFF. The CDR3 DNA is TGTGCCAGCAGCCAAGAGGGAGCCTTCTCCTACAATGAGCAGTTCTTC.

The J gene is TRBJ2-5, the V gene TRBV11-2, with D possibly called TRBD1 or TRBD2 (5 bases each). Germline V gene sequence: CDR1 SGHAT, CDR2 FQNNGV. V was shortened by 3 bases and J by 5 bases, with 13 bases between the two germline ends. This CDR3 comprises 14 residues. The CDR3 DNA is TGTGCCAGCAGCTTTGAGGGGTTTTGGGAGACCCAGTACTTC. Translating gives CASSFEGFWETQYF.

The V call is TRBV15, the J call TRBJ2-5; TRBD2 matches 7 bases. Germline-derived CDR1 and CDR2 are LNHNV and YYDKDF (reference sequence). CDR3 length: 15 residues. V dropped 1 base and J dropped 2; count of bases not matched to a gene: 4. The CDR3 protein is CATSRVTSEQETQYF. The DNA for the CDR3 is TGTGCCACCAGCAGAGTTACTAGCGAACAAGAGACCCAGTACTTC.

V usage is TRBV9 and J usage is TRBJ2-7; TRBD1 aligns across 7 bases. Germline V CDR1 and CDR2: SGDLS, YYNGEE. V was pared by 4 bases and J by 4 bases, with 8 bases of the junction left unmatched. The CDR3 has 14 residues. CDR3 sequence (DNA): TGTGCCAGCAGCTTCGCACAGGGGTCTTACGAGCAGTACTTC. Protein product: CASSFAQGSYEQYF.

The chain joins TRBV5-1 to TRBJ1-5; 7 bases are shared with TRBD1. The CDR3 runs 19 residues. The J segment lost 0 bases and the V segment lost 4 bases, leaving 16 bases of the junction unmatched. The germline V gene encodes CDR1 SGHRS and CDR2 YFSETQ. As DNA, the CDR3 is TGCGCCAGCAGCAACAGGGGCCGGATCGGGAGGGATAGCAATCAGCCCCAGCATTTT. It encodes CASSNRGRIGRDSNQPQHF.

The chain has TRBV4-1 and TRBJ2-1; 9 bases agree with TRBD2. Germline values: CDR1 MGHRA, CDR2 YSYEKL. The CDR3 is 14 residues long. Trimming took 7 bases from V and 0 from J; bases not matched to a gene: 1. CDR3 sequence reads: CASNSGSSYNEQFF. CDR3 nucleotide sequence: TGCGCCAGCAATAGCGGGAGCTCCTACAATGAGCAGTTCTTC.

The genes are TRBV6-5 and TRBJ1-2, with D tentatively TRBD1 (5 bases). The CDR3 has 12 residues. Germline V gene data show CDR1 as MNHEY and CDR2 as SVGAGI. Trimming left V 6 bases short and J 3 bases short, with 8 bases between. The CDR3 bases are TGTGCCAGCAGCGGGGGTTACTATGGCTACACCTTC. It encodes CASSGGYYGYTF.

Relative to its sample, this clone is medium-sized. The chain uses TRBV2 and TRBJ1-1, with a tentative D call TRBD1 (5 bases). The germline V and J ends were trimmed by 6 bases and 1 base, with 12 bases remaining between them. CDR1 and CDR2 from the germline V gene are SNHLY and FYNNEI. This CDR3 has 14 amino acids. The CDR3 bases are TGTGCCAGCAGGTCAGGGTTGGAGAACACTGAAGCTTTCTTT. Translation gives CASRSGLENTEAFF. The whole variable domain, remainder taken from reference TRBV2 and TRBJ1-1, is EPEVTQTPSHQVTQMGQEVILRCVPISNHLYFYWYRQILGQKVEFLVSFYNNEISEKSEIFDDQFSVERPDGSNFTLKIRSTKLEDSAMYFCASRSGLENTEAFFGQGTRLTVV.

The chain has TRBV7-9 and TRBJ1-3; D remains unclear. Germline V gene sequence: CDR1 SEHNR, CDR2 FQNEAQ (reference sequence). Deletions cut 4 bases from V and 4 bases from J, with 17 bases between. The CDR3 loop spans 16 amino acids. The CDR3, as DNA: TGTGCCAGCAGCTCCCCCCGGAGCTTAGCCGGAAACACCATATATTTT. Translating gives CASSSPRSLAGNTIYF.

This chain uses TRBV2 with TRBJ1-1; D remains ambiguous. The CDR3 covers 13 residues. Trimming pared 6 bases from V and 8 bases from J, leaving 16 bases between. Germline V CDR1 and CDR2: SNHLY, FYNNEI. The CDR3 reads CASSQGEAVEAFF. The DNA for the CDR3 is TGTGCCAGCAGCCAAGGTGAGGCAGTAGAAGCTTTCTTT. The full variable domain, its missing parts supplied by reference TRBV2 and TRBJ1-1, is EPEVTQTPSHQVTQMGQEVILRCVPISNHLYFYWYRQILGQKVEFLVSFYNNEISEKSEIFDDQFSVERPDGSNFTLKIRSTKLEDSAMYFCASSQGEAVEAFFGQGTRLTVV.